This TCR beta chain originates from a study of identical twins (dated by TCRdb to between 2015 and 2016). As for the study more broadly: To test whether fetal clonotypes persist, the study used deep sequencing on TCR alpha and beta repertoires from monozygotic twins, unrelated adults of various ages, and cord blood. Replicate twin experiments were performed at different times using different library preparation protocols to rule out contamination. Overall study results and their limits: Abundant cord blood beta clonotypes had fewer insertions, young adult naive repertoires showed a similar but weaker trend, and memory repertoires showed no such trend. Because the same donors could not be followed over many years, the conclusions relied on cross-sectional statistical analysis. Zero-insertion analyses could be partly confounded by invariant T cells such as MAIT and iNKT, although diverse VJ usage argued against such confounding for most clonotypes. Out-of-frame TCR alpha sequences shared between twins showed an excess of low generation-probability sequences compared with coincidental sharing between unrelated individuals. In monozygotic twins, out-of-frame TCR alpha sharing was systematically underestimated by recombination models, although the models agreed with sharing between unrelated individuals. In beta out-of-frame sequences, excess twin sharing was weaker, because having fewer shared sequences lowered the signal-to-noise ratio.

All donors were healthy Caucasians. The twin cohort comprised three pairs of female monozygotic twins, all aged roughly 18 to 30 years. Positive isolation kits from Invitrogen were used to isolate the CD4+ and CD8+ T cell populations. Libraries were constructed by 5' RACE. These reads were obtained on an Illumina HiSeq 2000. Template switching introduced a universal primer binding site; the final cDNA contained a unique molecular identifier, enabling accurate counting of TCR cDNA molecules. First-strand cDNA for TCR alpha and beta chains was synthesized from specific primers in the conserved constant-segment region. To control for contamination, every cDNA library carried two barcodes: a SMART-Mk sample barcode plus Illumina barcodes. Two successive PCR steps introduced TruSeq adapter sequences along with Illumina sample barcodes. TCR alpha and beta cDNA libraries were sequenced on the Illumina HiSeq platform with custom primers. Processing in the source paper ran as follows. Unique molecular identifiers were extracted from raw reads with MiGEC, and CDR3 positions were determined with MiXCR. For each individual, recombination models were inferred using an EM algorithm with the repgenHMM and IGoR tools. The tcR package in R was used for shared clonotype analysis, with sharing normalized by the product of cloneset sizes. To study raw recombination without the effects of thymic and clonal selection, out-of-frame nonproductive sequences were analyzed. TCRdb ran its own pipeline on the public reads, namely fastp trimming at Q25 and MiXCR clone calling, and kept in-frame beta chains. Duplicate CDR3 protein sequences are folded into a single record with the most common DNA and genes. TCRdb, not the authors, supplied the V and J calls. A total of hundreds of thousands of distinct CDR3 sequences appear in this sample, around 20% of them only once. Around 0.5% of the sample belongs to the ten largest clones.

To note about this clonotype: No cognate antigen has been identified for it. No base-level quality is on record; no much larger clone is a single base apart.

The CDR3 starts with the cysteine, ends with the phenylalanine, and has 16 residues. Only the CDR3 part of the read is kept: 48 bases, read in frame from the first base. For this chain, trimming is 2 bases at the V end and 7 bases at the J end, and the number of junction bases without a gene match is 8. The germline V gene specifies SGHVS as CDR1 and FNYEAQ as CDR2. The sample was also linked to a second study, of yellow fever vaccine responses in identical twins. Reported in the second study: According to the authors, in identical twins the way T cells responded to vaccination appeared partly convergent and partly personalized. Focusing on identical twins, the study followed the T cell clones that responded to the vaccine, and did so with precision.

The V and J genes are TRBV7-6 and TRBJ2-1, with 10 bases in between that match TRBD2. The specimen sequenced was CD4+ T cells sorted from blood. This sequence originates from a woman between 18 and 30 years old in good health. The sequenced DNA: TGTGCCAGCAGCTTACAAACTAGCGGGGTATTAAATGAGCAGTTCTTC. Its amino acids are CASSLQTSGVLNEQFF.